Below are 31 T cell receptor beta chains sequenced from a single sample in a study of T-cell memory formation after mild COVID-19. Via MiXCR, TCRdb re-called the 5' RACE reads, giving one row per CDR3 protein. The sample contains fewer than 350,000 distinct CDR3 sequences, more than 13% of which appear only once. The sample was PBMCs or a T cell subset sorted from them (not recorded which). The receptor source for this set is a man between 18 and 35 years old who had mild COVID-19 (a few samples of this study predate the infection). Cell type and time point are not known.

CDR3 DNA: TGCGCCAGCAGGGCTACAGGTCTTAGCAATCAGCCCCAGCATTTT. Its protein is CASRATGLSNQPQHF. This chain connects TRBV5-1 to TRBJ1-5, with a weak D call TRBD1 (5 bases). This CDR3 region has 15 residues. Looked up from germline, CDR1 is SGHRS and CDR2 is YFSETQ. Trimming cost V 5 bases and J 0 bases, with 12 bases left between them.

Here the CDR3 reads CASSYSLDRPNTEAFF. The CDR3 DNA follows: TGTGCCAGCAGTTATTCTTTGGACAGACCGAACACTGAAGCTTTCTTT. The V and J genes are TRBV6-6 and TRBJ1-1; D is perhaps TRBD1 (6 bases). The V end was cut by 3 bases, the J end by 1 base, with 15 bases between. Germline lookup yields CDR1 MNHNY and CDR2 SVGAGI (reference sequence). There are 16 residues in the CDR3.

In its sample, this clonotype was seen many times. The V gene is TRBV5-1, the J gene TRBJ2-6; D ambiguous. V was pared by 4 bases and J by 4 bases, with 6 bases between. The CDR3 is made up of 13 amino acids. Germline-derived CDR1 and CDR2 are SGHRS and YFSETQ. CDR3 sequence (DNA): TGCGCCAGCAGCCTGCCCGGGGCCAACGTCCTGACTTTC. It specifies CASSLPGANVLTF.

This clonotype occurred many times. This rearrangement joins TRBV20-1 to TRBJ2-1; 8 nucleotides line up with TRBD1. Losses at the gene ends were 4 bases for V and 4 bases for J; bases not matched to a gene: 6. The V gene's germline CDR1 is DFQATT and CDR2 SNEGSKA (reference sequence). CDR3 length: 14 amino acids. The CDR3 sequence is CSAIPGQAYNEQFF. In DNA, the CDR3 is TGCAGTGCTATACCGGGACAGGCATACAATGAGCAGTTCTTC.

V is TRBV7-3 and J is TRBJ2-1; weak D call: TRBD2 (6 bases). V lost 2 bases, J lost 7 bases, and 12 bases lay in between. Germline V gene data show CDR1 as SGHTA and CDR2 as FQGTGA. The CDR3 runs 14 residues. The CDR3 loop is CASSLPLARNEQFF. CDR3 in DNA: TGTGCCAGCAGCTTACCCCTAGCGAGGAATGAGCAGTTCTTC.

V gene TRBV7-2 combines with J gene TRBJ1-2, with D hard to call. The germline CDR1 and CDR2 sequences are SGHTA and FQGNSA. The CDR3 totals 14 residues. V was trimmed by 0 bases and J by 3 bases, leaving 8 bases between them. CDR3: CASSLAERDYGYTF. CDR3 bases: TGTGCCAGCAGCTTAGCCGAGAGGGACTATGGCTACACCTTC.

The genes are TRBV29-1 and TRBJ2-5, with a possible D match to TRBD2 (6 bases). Per the germline V gene, CDR1 is SQVTM and CDR2 is ANQGSEA. This CDR3 has 12 amino acids. With 4 bases removed from V and 4 bases from J, the gap between germline ends came to 10 bases. The CDR3 spells CSVAGTPETQYF. CDR3 DNA sequence: TGCAGCGTTGCGGGGACTCCAGAGACCCAGTACTTC.

This clonotype was seen repeatedly, ten times or more. The chain couples TRBV4-1 to TRBJ2-6, with D perhaps TRBD1 (6 bases). Germline V lookup: CDR1 MGHRA, CDR2 YSYEKL. V dropped 5 bases and J dropped 4 bases, with 15 bases sitting between them. CDR3 length: 16 residues. The CDR3 is CASSTIPGVGANVLTF. CDR3 DNA: TGCGCCAGCAGCACGATCCCAGGGGTAGGGGCCAACGTCCTGACTTTC.

This clonotype was found a few times. This sequence joins TRBV5-6 and TRBJ1-5; D unclear. V lost 1 base and J lost 1, with 6 bases in between. The CDR3 covers 14 residues. In germline, CDR1 is SGHDT, CDR2 YYEEEE. The CDR3 loop reads CASSLSVSNQPQHF. CDR3 DNA: TGTGCCAGCAGCTTGTCGGTGAGCAATCAGCCCCAGCATTTT.

The chain links TRBV18 to TRBJ1-6, with 9 bases lining up with TRBD1. CDR1 is KGHSH and CDR2 is LQKENI in the germline V gene. This CDR3 spans 15 amino acids. V was clipped by 3 bases and J by 5 bases; unmatched bases: 2. The CDR3 sequence: CASSPGTGHNSPLHF. The DNA of the CDR3 is TGTGCCAGCTCACCTGGGACAGGGCATAATTCACCCCTCCACTTT.

The chain joins TRBV20-1 to TRBJ1-1; the D gene is possibly TRBD1 (6 bases). CDR1 DFQATT and CDR2 SNEGSKA come from the germline V gene (reference sequence). Trimming removed 6 bases at V and 1 base at J, with 15 bases between. CDR3 length: 14 amino acids. CDR3 protein: CSALKGHQNTEAFF. The CDR3 nucleotides read TGCAGTGCCCTAAAGGGACACCAGAACACTGAAGCTTTCTTT.

This clonotype was counted a few times. The chain links TRBV6-5 to TRBJ2-3; the D gene is possibly TRBD1 (5 bases). CDR3 length: 16 residues. CDR1 and CDR2 (germline): MNHEY, SVGAGI. Trimming pared 1 base from V and 4 bases from J, leaving 15 bases between. The CDR3 region is CASSYFAHGASDTQYF. The CDR3 nucleotides are TGTGCCAGCAGTTACTTTGCGCATGGGGCCTCAGATACGCAGTATTTT.

The chain joins TRBV5-1 to TRBJ2-5; no definite D call. CDR3 length equals 12 residues. V lost 6 bases to trimming and J lost 5 bases, with 11 bases between them. CDR1 is SGHRS and CDR2 is YFSETQ in the germline V gene. The CDR3 region is CASNSGWETQYF. CDR3 nucleotides: TGCGCCAGCAACTCTGGGTGGGAGACCCAGTACTTC.

The V and J genes are TRBV27 and TRBJ2-1; a weak D match, TRBD2 (5 bases). This CDR3 is 13 amino acids long. V lost 3 bases and J 7 bases, leaving 10 bases between the germline ends. Germline V gene lookup returns CDR1 MNHEY and CDR2 SMNVEV (reference sequence). The CDR3 protein is CASSFTSRNEQFF. The DNA of the CDR3 is TGTGCCAGCAGTTTTACTAGTAGGAATGAGCAGTTCTTC.

This clonotype was recorded a few times. This sequence joins TRBV27 and TRBJ1-5, with TRBD1 matching over 8 bases. Trimming took 7 bases from V and 4 from J; bases not matched to a gene: 12. Germline assignment: CDR1 MNHEY and CDR2 SMNVEV (reference sequence). CDR3 size: 16 residues. The CDR3 region has the DNA TGTGCCAGCACCCTCGCGGACAGGGCTGGGAATCAGCCCCAGCATTTT. Its protein is CASTLADRAGNQPQHF.

The chain combines TRBV10-3 with TRBJ2-3, with 7 positions matching TRBD2. J was trimmed by 4 bases and V by 6 bases; bases with no gene match: 7. In germline, CDR1 is ENHRY, CDR2 SYGVKD. The CDR3 runs 14 residues. The CDR3 sequence: CAIRGDYLADTQYF. The CDR3 DNA is TGTGCCATCAGGGGGGACTACCTCGCAGATACGCAGTATTTT.

The V and J genes are TRBV7-3 and TRBJ1-2; perhaps TRBD1 as D (6 bases). CDR1 SGHTA and CDR2 FQGTGA come from the germline V gene. The V end lost 1 base, the J end lost 2 bases, and 14 bases lay between the germline ends. The CDR3 runs to 16 residues. The CDR3 protein is CASSLRAGARNYGYTF. Here the CDR3 DNA reads TGTGCCAGCAGCTTAAGAGCAGGGGCCAGAAACTATGGCTACACCTTC.

In DNA form, the CDR3 reads TGCGCCAGCACCATACGGGCGGGACTCCGTGAAGGTACGCAGTATTTT. This sequence encodes CASTIRAGLREGTQYF. The chain couples TRBV5-1 to TRBJ2-3; possible D gene TRBD2, 6 bases. The V gene's germline CDR1 is SGHRS and CDR2 YFSETQ. V lost 6 bases, J lost 8 bases, and 25 bases lay in between. The length of the CDR3 is 16 residues.

This clonotype was found a few times. The chain couples TRBV20-1 to TRBJ2-1; 7 positions agree with TRBD1. CDR3 length: 13 residues. CDR1 is DFQATT and CDR2 is SNEGSKA in the germline V gene (reference sequence). J gave up 3 bases and V 4 bases, and 3 bases lay outside the gene matches. CDR3 in amino acids: CSANRGHYNEQFF. Here the CDR3 DNA reads TGCAGTGCTAACAGGGGCCACTACAATGAGCAGTTCTTC.

The chain couples TRBV18 to TRBJ2-3, with D perhaps matching TRBD1 (5 bases). V lost 7 bases and J lost 3, with 8 bases in between. The CDR3 sequence is 12 residues long. CDR1 is KGHSH, CDR2 LQKENI, per germline. For the CDR3, the DNA is TGTGCCAGCTTGGGGCTGACAGATACGCAGTATTTT. This codes for CASLGLTDTQYF.

The genes are TRBV7-9 and TRBJ2-4; weak D call: TRBD1 (7 bases). The CDR3 consists of 14 residues. Germline lookup yields CDR1 SEHNR and CDR2 FQNEAQ (reference sequence). The V end was cut by 6 bases, the J end by 8 bases, with 17 bases between. The CDR3 protein is CASRGGQTSDIQYF. The CDR3 DNA is TGTGCCAGCAGGGGGGGACAGACGTCGGACATTCAGTACTTC.

This clonotype was recorded a few times. This sequence may be a read error, since a much larger clone differs from it by one base. This rearrangement joins TRBV10-3 to TRBJ2-3, with 11 bases fitting TRBD2. Germline V gene data show CDR1 as ENHRY and CDR2 as SYGVKD. After removal of 6 bases from V and 2 bases from J, the junction contained 4 bases not matched to a gene. This CDR3 spans 15 amino acids. CDR3 protein: CAISFSGGATDTQYF. DNA for the CDR3: TGTGCCATCAGCTTTAGCGGGGGGGCCACAGATACGCAGTATTTT.

The chain employs TRBV4-3 and TRBJ1-5; 9 nucleotides match TRBD1. V dropped 5 bases and J dropped 7; count of bases not matched to a gene: 9. CDR1 is LGHNA and CDR2 is YSLEER in the germline V gene. The CDR3 consists of 15 residues. The DNA for the CDR3 is TGCGCCAGCAGCTACGGGACAGGGAACACGCAGCCCCAGCATTTT. Protein sequence: CASSYGTGNTQPQHF.

This clonotype was seen only a few times. The chain uses TRBV10-3 and TRBJ2-2; no definite D call. The CDR3 has 14 residues. The germline CDR1 and CDR2 sequences are ENHRY and SYGVKD. Trimming left V 0 bases short and J 4 bases short, with 6 bases between. The CDR3 DNA follows: TGTGCCATCAGTGAGTCGACGGTCACCGGGGAGCTGTTTTTT. Translating it yields CAISESTVTGELFF.

The chain links TRBV4-3 to TRBJ2-3; 7 bases are shared with TRBD2. Germline CDR1 and CDR2: LGHNA and YSLEER. Losses at the gene ends were 4 bases for V and 0 bases for J; bases not matched to a gene: 13. This CDR3 contains 18 residues. The CDR3: CASSRRANVGGSTDTQYF. The CDR3 DNA reads TGCGCCAGCAGCCGAAGGGCGAATGTGGGGGGGAGCACAGATACGCAGTATTTT.

The chain recombines TRBV16 with TRBJ2-7; the D call may be TRBD1 or TRBD2 (5 bases each). Between the trimmed V and J ends, which lost 4 bases and 7 bases, there was a span of 11 bases. This CDR3 is built from 12 residues. Germline V lookup: CDR1 KGHSY, CDR2 FQNENV. CDR3 sequence reads: CASSRDGGEQYV. CDR3 coding DNA: TGTGCCAGCAGCCGGGACGGCGGGGAGCAGTACGTC.

On this clonotype itself: Mismatch with germline at one junction end may stem from a read error. The rearrangement joins TRBV10-3 to TRBJ2-3, with TRBD2 as a possible D gene (5 bases). The CDR3 has 14 residues. Germline CDR1 and CDR2: ENHRY and SYGVKD. DNA of the CDR3: TGTGCCATCAGTGAGAGTGCGGGCACATATACGCAGTATTTT. Translated, it gives CAISESAGTYTQYF.

This clonotype was observed a few times. The chain carries TRBV20-1 and TRBJ1-5, with TRBD1 matching 10 bases. Losses at the gene ends were 4 bases for V and 5 bases for J; bases not matched to a gene: 11. This CDR3 is built from 16 residues. Germline CDR1 and CDR2: DFQATT and SNEGSKA (reference sequence). The CDR3 DNA is TGCAGTGCTATCCCCGGGACAGGGGTCGCCGATCAGCCCCAGCATTTT. Its translation is CSAIPGTGVADQPQHF.

This clonotype has a handful of counts. CDR3 protein: CSARVRKTRTDTQYF. In DNA form, the CDR3 reads TGCAGTGCTAGAGTAAGAAAAACCCGCACAGATACGCAGTATTTT. The chain uses TRBV20-1 and TRBJ2-3; D is ambiguous. CDR1 and CDR2 (germline): DFQATT, SNEGSKA (reference sequence). Trimming shortened V by 1 base and J by 1 base, and 12 bases separated the two germline ends. CDR3 length: 15 amino acids.

Comment on this clonotype: A much more abundant neighbour one base away suggests this may be a read error. V usage is TRBV4-1 and J usage is TRBJ1-2, with D perhaps matching TRBD1 (5 bases). Germline-derived CDR1 and CDR2 are MGHRA and YSYEKL. This CDR3 contains 14 residues. The V end lost 1 base, the J end lost 6 bases, and 12 bases lay between the germline ends. The CDR3 sequence is CASSQGLRGNGYTF. The CDR3 nucleotides read TGCGCCAGCAGCCAAGGGTTGAGGGGAAATGGCTACACCTTC.

This clonotype occurred many times. The V and J genes are TRBV5-8 and TRBJ2-1, with TRBD1 matching 8 bases. CDR1 is SGHTS and CDR2 is YDEGEE in the germline V gene. Trimming removed 2 bases from V and 2 bases from J; junction bases left unmatched: 3. This CDR3 contains 15 residues. In DNA form, the CDR3 reads TGTGCCAGCAGCTTCCGGGACAGGCCCTACAATGAGCAGTTCTTC. As protein: CASSFRDRPYNEQFF.